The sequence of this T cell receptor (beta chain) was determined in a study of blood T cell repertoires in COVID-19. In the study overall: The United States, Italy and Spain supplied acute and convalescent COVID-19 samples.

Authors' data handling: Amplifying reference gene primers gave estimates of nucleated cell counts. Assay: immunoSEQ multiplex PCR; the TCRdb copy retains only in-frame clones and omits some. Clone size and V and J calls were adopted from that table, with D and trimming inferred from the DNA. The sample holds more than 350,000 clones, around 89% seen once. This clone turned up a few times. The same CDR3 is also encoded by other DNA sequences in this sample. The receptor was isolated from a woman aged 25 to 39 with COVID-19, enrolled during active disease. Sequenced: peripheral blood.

Written as DNA, the CDR3 is TGTGCCAGCAGCTTAACTAGCGGCAGCACAGATACGCAGTATTTT. The encoded protein is CASSLTSGSTDTQYF. The rearrangement uses TRBV7-2 and TRBJ2-3; 8 nucleotides line up with TRBD2. The CDR3 is 15 residues long. Losses at the gene ends were 2 bases for V and 0 bases for J; bases not matched to a gene: 1. Germline lookup yields CDR1 SGHTA and CDR2 FQGNSA.